Below, one T cell receptor beta chain is given with its context. The antigen remains unidentified. Amplification used 60 Vbeta primers and 13 Jbeta primers. Assay used: immunoSEQ multiplex PCR; TCRdb lists only in-frame clones, some missing. The sample yields 85,000 to 100,000 clones, under 80% seen once. This sample was taken from a study of cytomegalovirus exposure and HLA in healthy donors. Study results and limitations: It has been reported that TCR beta sequences accurately predicted the HLA-A and HLA-B alleles of most subjects. No immune exposure information besides CMV serostatus was available. A later analysis linked about 17,000 TCR beta sequences to HLA alleles at 0.05 false discovery rate. TCR beta V segments were, for the most part, productive about 87% or about 30% of the time in an earlier analysis.

This clonotype was obtained from a human donor in good health. The specimen sequenced was PBMCs.

The DNA of the CDR3 is TGTGCCAGCAGCTTGGACAGGCTAAACTATGGCTACACCTTC. This translates into CASSLDRLNYGYTF. The J gene is TRBJ1-2, the V gene TRBV5-6; TRBD1 is a possible D gene (5 bases). V was trimmed by 0 bases and J by 2 bases, leaving 8 bases between them. In germline, CDR1 is SGHDT, CDR2 YYEEEE. This CDR3 is built from 14 residues.